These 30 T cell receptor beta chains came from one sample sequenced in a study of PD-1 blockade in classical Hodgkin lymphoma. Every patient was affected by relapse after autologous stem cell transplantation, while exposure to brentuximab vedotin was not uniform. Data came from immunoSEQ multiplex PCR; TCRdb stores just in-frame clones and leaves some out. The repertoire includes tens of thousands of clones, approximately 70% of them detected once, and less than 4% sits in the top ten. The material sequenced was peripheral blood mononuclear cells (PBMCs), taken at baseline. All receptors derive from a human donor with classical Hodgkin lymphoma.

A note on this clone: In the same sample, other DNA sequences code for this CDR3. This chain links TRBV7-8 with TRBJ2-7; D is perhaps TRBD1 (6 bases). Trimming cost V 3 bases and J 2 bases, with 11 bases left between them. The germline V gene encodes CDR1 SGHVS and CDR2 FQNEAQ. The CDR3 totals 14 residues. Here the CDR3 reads CASSLPRDTYEQYF. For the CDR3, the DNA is TGTGCCAGCAGCTTGCCCCGGGACACCTACGAGCAGTACTTC.

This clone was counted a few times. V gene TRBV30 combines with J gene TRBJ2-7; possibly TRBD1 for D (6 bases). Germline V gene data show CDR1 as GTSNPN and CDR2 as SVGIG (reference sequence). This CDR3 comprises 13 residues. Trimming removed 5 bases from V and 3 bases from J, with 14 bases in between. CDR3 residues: CAWARDTNYEQYF. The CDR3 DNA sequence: TGTGCCTGGGCTCGGGACACGAACTACGAGCAGTACTTC.

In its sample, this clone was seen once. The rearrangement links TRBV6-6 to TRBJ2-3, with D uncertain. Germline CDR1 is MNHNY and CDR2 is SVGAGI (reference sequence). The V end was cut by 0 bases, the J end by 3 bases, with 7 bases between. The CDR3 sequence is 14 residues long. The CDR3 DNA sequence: TGTGCCAGCAGTTACTCGGTCGGGACAGATACGCAGTATTTT. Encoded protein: CASSYSVGTDTQYF.

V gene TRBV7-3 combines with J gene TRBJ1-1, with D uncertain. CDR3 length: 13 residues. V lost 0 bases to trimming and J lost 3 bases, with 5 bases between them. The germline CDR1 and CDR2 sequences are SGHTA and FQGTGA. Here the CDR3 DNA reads TGTGCCAGCAGCTTAACATTCTACACTGAAGCTTTCTTT. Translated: CASSLTFYTEAFF.

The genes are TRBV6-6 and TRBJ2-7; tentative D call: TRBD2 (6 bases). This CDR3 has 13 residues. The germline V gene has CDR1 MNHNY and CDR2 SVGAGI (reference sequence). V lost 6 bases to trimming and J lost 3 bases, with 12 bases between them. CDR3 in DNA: TGTGCCAGCAGCCCGGAGGGGCTCTACGAGCAGTACTTC. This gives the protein CASSPEGLYEQYF.

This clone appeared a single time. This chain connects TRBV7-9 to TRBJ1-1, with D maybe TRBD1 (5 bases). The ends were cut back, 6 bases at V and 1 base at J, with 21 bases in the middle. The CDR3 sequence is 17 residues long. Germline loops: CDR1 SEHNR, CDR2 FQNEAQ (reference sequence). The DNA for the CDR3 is TGTGCCAGCAGATACCATAGCCTGGGACTCAGGAACACTGAAGCTTTCTTT. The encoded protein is CASRYHSLGLRNTEAFF.

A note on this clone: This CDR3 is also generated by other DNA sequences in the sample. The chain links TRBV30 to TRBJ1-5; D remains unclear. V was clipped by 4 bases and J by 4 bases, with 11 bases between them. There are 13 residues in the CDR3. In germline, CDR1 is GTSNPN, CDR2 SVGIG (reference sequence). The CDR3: CAWKGGANQPQHF. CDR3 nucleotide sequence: TGTGCCTGGAAGGGTGGCGCGAATCAGCCCCAGCATTTT.

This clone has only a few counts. In DNA, the CDR3 is TGTGCCTGGAGTACGTCAGGGGGCACCGGGGAGCTGTTTTTT. Translated: CAWSTSGGTGELFF. The V call is TRBV30, the J call TRBJ2-2; 7 nucleotides line up with TRBD1. Per the germline V gene, CDR1 is GTSNPN and CDR2 is SVGIG (reference sequence). Trimming took 2 bases from V and 4 from J; bases not matched to a gene: 4. The CDR3 runs 14 residues. The variable domain in full, completed from reference TRBV30 and TRBJ2-2, reads SQTIHQWPATLVQPVGSPLSLECTVEGTSNPNLYWYRQAAGRGLQLLFYSVGIGQISSEVPQNLSASRPQDRQFILSSKKLLLSDSGFYLCAWSTSGGTGELFFGEGSRLTVL.

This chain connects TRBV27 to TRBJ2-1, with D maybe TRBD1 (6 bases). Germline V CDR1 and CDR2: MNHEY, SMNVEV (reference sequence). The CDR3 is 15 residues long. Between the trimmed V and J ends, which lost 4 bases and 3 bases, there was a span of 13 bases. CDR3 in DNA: TGTGCCAGCAGTTCTTTGGGGGCCGTCTACAATGAGCAGTTCTTC. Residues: CASSSLGAVYNEQFF.

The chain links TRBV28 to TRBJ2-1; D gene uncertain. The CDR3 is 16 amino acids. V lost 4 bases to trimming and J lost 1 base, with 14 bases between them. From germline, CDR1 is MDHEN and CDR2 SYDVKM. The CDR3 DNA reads TGTGCCAGCAGTTCCTCGGTTGGTGTATCCTACAATGAGCAGTTCTTC. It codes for CASSSSVGVSYNEQFF.

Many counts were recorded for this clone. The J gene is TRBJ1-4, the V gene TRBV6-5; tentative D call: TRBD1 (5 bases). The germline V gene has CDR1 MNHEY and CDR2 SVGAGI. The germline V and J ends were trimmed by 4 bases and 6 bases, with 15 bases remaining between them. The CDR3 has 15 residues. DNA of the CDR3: TGTGCCAGCAGTTTCCAGTTGGGACGCGATGAAAAACTGTTTTTT. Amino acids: CASSFQLGRDEKLFF.

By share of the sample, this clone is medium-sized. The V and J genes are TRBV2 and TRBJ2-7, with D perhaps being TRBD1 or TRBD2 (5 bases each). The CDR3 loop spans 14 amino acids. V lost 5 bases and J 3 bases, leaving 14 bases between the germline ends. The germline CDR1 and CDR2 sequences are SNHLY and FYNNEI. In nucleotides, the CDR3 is TGTGCCAGCAGTTTACAGGACTCCTTCTACGAGCAGTACTTC. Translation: CASSLQDSFYEQYF. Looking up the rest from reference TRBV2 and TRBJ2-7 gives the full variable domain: EPEVTQTPSHQVTQMGQEVILRCVPISNHLYFYWYRQILGQKVEFLVSFYNNEISEKSEIFDDQFSVERPDGSNFTLKIRSTKLEDSAMYFCASSLQDSFYEQYFGPGTRLTVT.

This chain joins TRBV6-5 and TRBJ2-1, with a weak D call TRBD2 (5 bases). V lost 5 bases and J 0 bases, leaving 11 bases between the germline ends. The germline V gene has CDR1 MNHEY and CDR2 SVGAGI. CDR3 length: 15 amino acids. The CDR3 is CASSAGPSSYNEQFF. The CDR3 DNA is TGTGCCAGCAGTGCGGGCCCAAGCTCCTACAATGAGCAGTTCTTC.

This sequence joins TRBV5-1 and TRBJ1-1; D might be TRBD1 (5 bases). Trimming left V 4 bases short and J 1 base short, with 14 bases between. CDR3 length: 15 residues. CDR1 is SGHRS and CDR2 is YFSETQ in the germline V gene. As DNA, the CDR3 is TGCGCCAGCAGCATGGGGGACTTGGGGAACACTGAAGCTTTCTTT. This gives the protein CASSMGDLGNTEAFF.

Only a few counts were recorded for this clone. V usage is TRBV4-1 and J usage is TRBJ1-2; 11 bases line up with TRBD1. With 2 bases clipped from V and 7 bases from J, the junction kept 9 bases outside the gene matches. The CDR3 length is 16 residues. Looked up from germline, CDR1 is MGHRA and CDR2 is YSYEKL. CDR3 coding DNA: TGCGCCAGCAGCCAACTAGGGACAGGGGGTCTCGGTGGCTACACCTTC. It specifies CASSQLGTGGLGGYTF.

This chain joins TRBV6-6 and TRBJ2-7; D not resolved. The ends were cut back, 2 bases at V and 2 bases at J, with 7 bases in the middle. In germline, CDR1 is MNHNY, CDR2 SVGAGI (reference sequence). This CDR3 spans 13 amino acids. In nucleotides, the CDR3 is TGTGCCAGCAGTTACGACTTCGCCTACGAGCAGTACTTC. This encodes CASSYDFAYEQYF.

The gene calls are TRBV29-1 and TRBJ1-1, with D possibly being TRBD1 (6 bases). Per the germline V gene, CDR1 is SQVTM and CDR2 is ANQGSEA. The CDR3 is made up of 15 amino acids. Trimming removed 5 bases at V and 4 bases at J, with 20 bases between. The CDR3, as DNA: TGCAGCGTTCTTGCTGTAGGGGGTGGCAGCACTGAAGCTTTCTTT. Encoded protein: CSVLAVGGGSTEAFF.

CDR3 amino acids: CSVARLAESPKAGELFF. Written as DNA, the CDR3 is TGCAGCGTTGCCCGACTAGCGGAGTCCCCTAAAGCCGGGGAGCTGTTTTTT. The gene calls are TRBV29-1 and TRBJ2-2; 9 bases map to TRBD2. CDR1 is SQVTM and CDR2 is ANQGSEA in the germline V gene. Trimming at V came to 4 bases and at J to 6 bases, leaving 15 bases not matched to a gene. The CDR3 runs to 17 residues.

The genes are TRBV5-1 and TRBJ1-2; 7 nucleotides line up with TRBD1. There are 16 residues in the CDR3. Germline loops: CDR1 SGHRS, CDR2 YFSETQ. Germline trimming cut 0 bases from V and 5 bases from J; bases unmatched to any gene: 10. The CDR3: CASSLETGWGNYGYTF. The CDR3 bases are TGCGCCAGCAGCTTGGAGACAGGGTGGGGTAATTATGGCTACACCTTC.

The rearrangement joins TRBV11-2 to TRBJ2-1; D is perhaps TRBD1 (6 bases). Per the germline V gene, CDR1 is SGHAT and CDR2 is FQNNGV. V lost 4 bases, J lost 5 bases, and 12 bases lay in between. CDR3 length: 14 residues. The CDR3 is CASSSLQGHNEQFF. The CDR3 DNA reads TGTGCCAGCAGCTCCCTACAGGGACACAATGAGCAGTTCTTC.

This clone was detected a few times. The CDR3 spells CASSQRYGNTEAFF. The CDR3 nucleotides are TGTGCCAGCAGCCAAAGGTACGGGAACACTGAAGCTTTCTTT. V gene TRBV4-2 combines with J gene TRBJ1-1; D unresolved. The length of the CDR3 is 14 residues. V shed 2 bases and J shed 1 base, with 8 bases lying between them. Germline values: CDR1 LGHNA, CDR2 YNFKEQ.

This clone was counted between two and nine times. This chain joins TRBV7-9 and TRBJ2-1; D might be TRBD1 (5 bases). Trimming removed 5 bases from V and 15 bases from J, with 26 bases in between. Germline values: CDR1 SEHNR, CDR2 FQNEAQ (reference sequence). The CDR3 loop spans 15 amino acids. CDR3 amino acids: CASSPKAGLNGVSFF. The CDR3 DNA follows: TGTGCCAGCAGCCCGAAGGCAGGGTTAAATGGAGTCTCGTTCTTC.

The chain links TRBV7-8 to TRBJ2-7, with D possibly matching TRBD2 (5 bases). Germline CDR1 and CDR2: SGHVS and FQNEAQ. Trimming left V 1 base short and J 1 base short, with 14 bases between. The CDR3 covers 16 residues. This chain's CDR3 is CASSLVLVTGSYEQYF. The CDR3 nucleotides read TGTGCCAGCAGCTTAGTTTTAGTTACGGGATCCTACGAGCAGTACTTC. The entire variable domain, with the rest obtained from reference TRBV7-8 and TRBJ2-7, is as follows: GAGVSQSPRYKVAKRGQDVALRCDPISGHVSLFWYQQALGQGPEFLTYFQNEAQLDKSGLPSDRFFAERPEGSVSTLKIQRTQQEDSAVYLCASSLVLVTGSYEQYFGPGTRLTVT.

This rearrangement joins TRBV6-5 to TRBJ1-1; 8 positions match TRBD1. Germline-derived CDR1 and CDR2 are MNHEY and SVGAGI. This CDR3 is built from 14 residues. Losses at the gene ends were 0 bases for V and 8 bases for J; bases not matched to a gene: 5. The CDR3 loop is CASSYSSGGEEAFF. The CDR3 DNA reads TGTGCCAGCAGTTACTCGTCAGGGGGCGAGGAAGCTTTCTTT.

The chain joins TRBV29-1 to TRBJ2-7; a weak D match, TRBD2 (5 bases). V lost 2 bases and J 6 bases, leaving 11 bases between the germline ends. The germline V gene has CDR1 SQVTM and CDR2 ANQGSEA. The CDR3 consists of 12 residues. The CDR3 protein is CSVERGEGEQYF. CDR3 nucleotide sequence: TGCAGCGTTGAAAGAGGCGAGGGCGAGCAGTACTTC.

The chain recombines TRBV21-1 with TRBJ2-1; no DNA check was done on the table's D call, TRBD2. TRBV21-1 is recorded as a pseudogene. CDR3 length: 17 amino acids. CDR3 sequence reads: CASSPGTSGRTYNEQFF. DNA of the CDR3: TGTGCCAGCAGCCCCGGGACTAGCGGAAGAACCTACAATGAGCAGTTCTTC.

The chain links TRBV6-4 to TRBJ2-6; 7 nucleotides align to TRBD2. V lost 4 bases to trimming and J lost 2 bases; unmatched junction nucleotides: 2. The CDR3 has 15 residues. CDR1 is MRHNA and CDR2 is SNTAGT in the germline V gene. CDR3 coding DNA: TGTGCCAGCAGTGTGGGGGGGACTGGGGCCAACGTCCTGACTTTC. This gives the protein CASSVGGTGANVLTF.

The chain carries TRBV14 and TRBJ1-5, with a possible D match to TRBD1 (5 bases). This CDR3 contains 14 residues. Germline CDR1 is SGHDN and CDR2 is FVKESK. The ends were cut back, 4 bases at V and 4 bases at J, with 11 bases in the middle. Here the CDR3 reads CASSPRQKNQPQHF. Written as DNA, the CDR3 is TGTGCCAGCAGCCCACGACAGAAAAATCAGCCCCAGCATTTT.

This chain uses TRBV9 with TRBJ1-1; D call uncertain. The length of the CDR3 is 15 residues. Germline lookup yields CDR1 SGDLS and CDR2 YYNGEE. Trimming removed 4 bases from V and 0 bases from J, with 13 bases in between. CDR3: CASSPQVMMNTEAFF. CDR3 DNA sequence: TGTGCCAGCAGCCCTCAAGTAATGATGAACACTGAAGCTTTCTTT. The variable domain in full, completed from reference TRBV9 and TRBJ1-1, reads DSGVTQTPKHLITATGQRVTLRCSPRSGDLSVYWYQQSLDQGLQFLIQYYNGEERAKGNILERFSAQQFPDLHSELNLSSLELGDSALYFCASSPQVMMNTEAFFGQGTRLTVV.

The CDR3 coding sequence is TGTGCCAGCACCTCCCCGGACATATCACACGTTGGCTATGGCTACACCTTC. This encodes CASTSPDISHVGYGYTF. The chain carries TRBV28 and TRBJ1-2, with D perhaps TRBD1 (5 bases). This CDR3 contains 17 residues. Germline CDR1 MDHEN, CDR2 SYDVKM. Trimming removed 7 bases at V and 4 bases at J, with 25 bases between.